This T cell receptor beta chain emerged from a study of blood T cell repertoires in COVID-19. The germline V gene has CDR1 SGDLS and CDR2 YYNGEE. The V end lost 5 bases, the J end lost 0 bases, and 6 bases lay between the germline ends. The CDR3 spans 13 residues. Using immunoSEQ multiplex PCR, the repertoire was profiled, and TCRdb retains in-frame clones only, with some absent. The sample lists under 350,000 clones, just over 85% occurring once. As to this clone: Distinct nucleotide sequences in the sample also encode this CDR3.

The chain recombines TRBV9 with TRBJ1-3; D gene uncertain. Source material: PBMCs or T cells enriched from blood (not recorded which). This clonotype was sampled from a woman in her thirties or forties with acute COVID-19. For the CDR3, the DNA is TGTGCCAGCAGTGGGAGCTCTGGAAACACCATATATTTT. This encodes CASSGSSGNTIYF.